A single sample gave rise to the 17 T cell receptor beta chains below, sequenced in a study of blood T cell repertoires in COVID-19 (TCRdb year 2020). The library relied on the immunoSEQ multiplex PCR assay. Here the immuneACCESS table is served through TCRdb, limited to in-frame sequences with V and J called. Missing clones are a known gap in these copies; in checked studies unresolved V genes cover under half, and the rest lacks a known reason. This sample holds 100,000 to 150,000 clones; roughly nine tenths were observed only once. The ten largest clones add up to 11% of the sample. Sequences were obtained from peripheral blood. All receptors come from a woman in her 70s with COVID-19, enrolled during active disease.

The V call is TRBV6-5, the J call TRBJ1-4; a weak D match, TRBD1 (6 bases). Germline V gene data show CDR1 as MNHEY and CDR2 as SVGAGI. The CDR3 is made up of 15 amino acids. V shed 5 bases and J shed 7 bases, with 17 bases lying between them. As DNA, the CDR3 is TGTGCCAGCAGTCCCGGGACACCCCTGAGTGAAAAACTGTTTTTT. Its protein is CASSPGTPLSEKLFF.

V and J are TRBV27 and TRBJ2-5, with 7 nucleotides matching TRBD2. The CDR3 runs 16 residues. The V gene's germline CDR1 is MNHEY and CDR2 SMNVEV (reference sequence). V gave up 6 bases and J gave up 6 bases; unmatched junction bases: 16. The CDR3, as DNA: TGTGCCAGCAGCTTCCCTGGGGGGGTAAGTCTCCAGACCCAGTACTTC. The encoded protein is CASSFPGGVSLQTQYF.

The CDR3 reads CASSHRGYNEQFF. The CDR3 nucleotides are TGTGCCAGCAGTCACAGGGGATACAATGAGCAGTTCTTC. The chain employs TRBV6-2 or TRBV6-3 and TRBJ2-1, with TRBD1 matching over 7 bases. V shed 5 bases and J 4 bases; nucleotides not matched to a gene: 2. Germline CDR1 MNHEY, CDR2 SVGEGT. CDR3 size: 13 residues.

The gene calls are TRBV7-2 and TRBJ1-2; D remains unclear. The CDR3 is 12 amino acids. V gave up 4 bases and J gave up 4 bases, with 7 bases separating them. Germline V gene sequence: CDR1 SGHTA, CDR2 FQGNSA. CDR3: CASSSTFYGYTF. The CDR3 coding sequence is TGTGCCAGCAGCTCCACTTTCTATGGCTACACCTTC. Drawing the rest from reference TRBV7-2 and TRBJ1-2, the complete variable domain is GAGVSQSPSNKVTEKGKDVELRCDPISGHTALYWYRQSLGQGLEFLIYFQGNSAPDKSGLPSDRFSAERTGGSVSTLTIQRTQQEDSAVYLCASSSTFYGYTFGSGTRLTVV.

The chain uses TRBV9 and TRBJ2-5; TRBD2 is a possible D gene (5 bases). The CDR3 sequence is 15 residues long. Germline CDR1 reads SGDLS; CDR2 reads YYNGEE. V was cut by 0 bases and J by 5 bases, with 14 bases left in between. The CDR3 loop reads CASSVDRGGGETQYF. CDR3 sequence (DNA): TGTGCCAGCAGCGTAGACCGGGGTGGAGGTGAGACCCAGTACTTC.

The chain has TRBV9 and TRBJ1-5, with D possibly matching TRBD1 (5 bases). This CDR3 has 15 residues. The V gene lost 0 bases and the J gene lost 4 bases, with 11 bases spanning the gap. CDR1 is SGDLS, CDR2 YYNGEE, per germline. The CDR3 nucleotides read TGTGCCAGCAGCGTAGGGAGTCAGGGAAATCAGCCCCAGCATTTT. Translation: CASSVGSQGNQPQHF.

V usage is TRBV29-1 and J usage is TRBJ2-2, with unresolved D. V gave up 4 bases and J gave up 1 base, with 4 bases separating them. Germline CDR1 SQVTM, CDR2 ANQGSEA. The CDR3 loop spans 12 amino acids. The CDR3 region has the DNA TGCAGCGTTGCCAGGAACACCGGGGAGCTGTTTTTT. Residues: CSVARNTGELFF.

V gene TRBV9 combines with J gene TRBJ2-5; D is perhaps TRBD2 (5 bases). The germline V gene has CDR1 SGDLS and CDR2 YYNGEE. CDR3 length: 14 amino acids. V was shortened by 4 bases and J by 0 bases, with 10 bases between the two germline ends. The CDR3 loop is CASSRDPYQETQYF. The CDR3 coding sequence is TGTGCCAGCAGCCGGGATCCCTACCAAGAGACCCAGTACTTC. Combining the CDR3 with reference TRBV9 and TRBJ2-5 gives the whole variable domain DSGVTQTPKHLITATGQRVTLRCSPRSGDLSVYWYQQSLDQGLQFLIQYYNGEERAKGNILERFSAQQFPDLHSELNLSSLELGDSALYFCASSRDPYQETQYFGPGTRLLVL.

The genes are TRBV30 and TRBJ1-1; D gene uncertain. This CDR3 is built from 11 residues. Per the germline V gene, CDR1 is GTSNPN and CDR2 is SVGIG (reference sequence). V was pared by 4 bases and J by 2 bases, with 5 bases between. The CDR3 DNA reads TGTGCCTGGACCTTTAACACTGAAGCTTTCTTT. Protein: CAWTFNTEAFF.

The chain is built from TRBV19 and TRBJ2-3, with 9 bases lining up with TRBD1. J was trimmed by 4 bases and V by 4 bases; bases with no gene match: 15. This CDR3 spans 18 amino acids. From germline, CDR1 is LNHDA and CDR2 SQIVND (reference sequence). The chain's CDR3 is CASSKKPSGQGGADTQYF. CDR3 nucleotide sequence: TGTGCCAGTAGTAAGAAACCCTCGGGACAGGGAGGGGCAGATACGCAGTATTTT.

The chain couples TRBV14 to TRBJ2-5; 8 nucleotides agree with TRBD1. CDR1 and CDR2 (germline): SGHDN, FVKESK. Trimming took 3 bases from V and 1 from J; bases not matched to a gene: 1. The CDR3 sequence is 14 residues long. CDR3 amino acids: CASSHTGGQETQYF. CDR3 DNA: TGTGCCAGCAGCCATACAGGGGGCCAAGAGACCCAGTACTTC.

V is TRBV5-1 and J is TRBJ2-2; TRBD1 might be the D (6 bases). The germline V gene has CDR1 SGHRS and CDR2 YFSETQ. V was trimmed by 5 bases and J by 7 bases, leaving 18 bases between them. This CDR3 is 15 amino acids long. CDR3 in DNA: TGCGCCAGCAGTCAGGGGCTAACACATGGCGGGGAGCTGTTTTTT. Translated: CASSQGLTHGGELFF.

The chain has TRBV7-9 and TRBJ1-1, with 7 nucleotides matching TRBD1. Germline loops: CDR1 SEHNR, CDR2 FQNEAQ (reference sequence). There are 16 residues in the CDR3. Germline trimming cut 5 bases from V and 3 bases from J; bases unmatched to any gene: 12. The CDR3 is CASSTPPGQGDTEAFF. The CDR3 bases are TGTGCCAGCAGCACCCCTCCGGGGCAGGGGGACACTGAAGCTTTCTTT. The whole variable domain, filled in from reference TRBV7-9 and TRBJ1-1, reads DTGVSQNPRHKITKRGQNVTFRCDPISEHNRLYWYRQTLGQGPEFLTYFQNEAQLEKSRLLSDRFSAERPKGSFSTLEIQRTEQGDSAMYLCASSTPPGQGDTEAFFGQGTRLTVV.

The CDR3 loop reads CSATGEKLFF. The CDR3 DNA sequence: TGCAGTGCTACAGGTGAAAAACTGTTTTTT. J is TRBJ1-4 and V is TRBV20-1; D not certain. Trimming removed 4 bases at V and 7 bases at J, with 4 bases between. This CDR3 is built from 10 residues. Germline CDR1 and CDR2: DFQATT and SNEGSKA (reference sequence).

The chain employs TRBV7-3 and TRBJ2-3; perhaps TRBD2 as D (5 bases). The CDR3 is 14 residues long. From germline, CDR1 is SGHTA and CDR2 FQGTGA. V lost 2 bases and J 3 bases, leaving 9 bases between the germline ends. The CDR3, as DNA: TGTGCCAGCAGCTTAGCGGGCCTGACAGATACGCAGTATTTT. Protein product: CASSLAGLTDTQYF.

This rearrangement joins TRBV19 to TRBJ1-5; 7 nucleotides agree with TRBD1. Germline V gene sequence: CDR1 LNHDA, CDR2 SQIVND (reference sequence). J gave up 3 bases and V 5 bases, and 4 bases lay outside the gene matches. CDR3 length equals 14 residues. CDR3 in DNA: TGTGCCAGTAGTCCGACAGGGAACAATCAGCCCCAGCATTTT. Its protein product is CASSPTGNNQPQHF.

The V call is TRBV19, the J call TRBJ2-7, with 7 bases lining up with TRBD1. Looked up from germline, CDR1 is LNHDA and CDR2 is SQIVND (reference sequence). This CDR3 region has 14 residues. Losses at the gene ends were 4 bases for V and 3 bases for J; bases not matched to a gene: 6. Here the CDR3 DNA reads TGTGCCAGTAGTACGGGACAGCCTTTCTACGAGCAGTACTTC. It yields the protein CASSTGQPFYEQYF.